This T cell receptor beta chain emerged from a study of T cells after yellow fever vaccination. Study context: SMART-Seq v4 Ultra Low Input prepared libraries from low-cell fractions.

This clonotype was seen repeatedly, ten times or more. Its antigen is unknown. Findings of the study overall: Re-detected after boosting: most primary clones, about 95% of CD4 and 88% of CD8.

TCRdb processed the 5' RACE reads anew with MiXCR; each CDR3 protein has one entry. The top ten hold roughly 0.5% of the sample, which has roughly 250,000 distinct CDR3 sequences, about an eighth seen once. The source is a man in his thirties or forties who received the YFV17D yellow fever vaccine. Sample: CD4+ T cells sorted from PBMCs, taken 45 days after the yellow fever booster vaccination.

CDR3 DNA sequence: TGTGCCAGCAGGGACGGGGGTAAAGAGACCCAGTACTTC. It translates to CASRDGGKETQYF. The chain recombines TRBV12-3 or TRBV12-4 with TRBJ2-5, with a possible D match to TRBD2 (6 bases). The CDR3 spans 13 residues. Trimming shortened V by 6 bases and J by 3 bases, and 11 bases separated the two germline ends.